This T cell receptor beta chain is from a study of persistence of HIV-infected CD4 T cells. Looking at the study overall: Multiple blood draws of up to about 180 mL, except two donors with single leukapheresis. Study-level results: TCR analyses could not target the rare provirus-carrying CMV-responding cells.

The CDR3 covers 15 residues. Germline CDR1 is MDHEN and CDR2 is SYDVKM. With V trimmed by 4 bases and J by 1 base, 3 bases remained unmatched. The immunoSEQ assay was version 4, run in survey mode. Clones were sequenced by immunoSEQ multiplex PCR, and TCRdb holds only the in-frame ones, with some missing. The table lists fewer than 20,000 clones, about 84% of them singletons. As regards this clone: Its target is unknown.

Lysates of CMV-infected fibroblasts at around 10 ug/mL stimulated these cells. CD4+ T cells upregulating both CD40 ligand and CD69 were sorted as responding cells. The receptor's source is an adult man with HIV who was CMV-seropositive. This specimen consisted of CD4+ T cells sorted from PBMCs after roughly 18-hour stimulation, obtained from a patient who received antiretroviral therapy. The J gene is TRBJ1-5, the V gene TRBV28; TRBD1 matches at 8 bases. CDR3 amino acids: CASSSGDRSNQPQHF. DNA for the CDR3: TGTGCCAGCAGTTCCGGGGACAGGAGCAATCAGCCCCAGCATTTT.